Sequencing of this T cell receptor beta chain was carried out in a study of early T cells in non-severe SARS-CoV-2 infection. TCRdb processed the 5' RACE reads anew with MiXCR; each CDR3 protein has one entry. Seen here are around 52,000 distinct CDR3 sequences, 6.2% observed once, and the top ten hold roughly 4%. Trimming pared 0 bases from V and 7 bases from J, leaving 14 bases between. This CDR3 region has 16 residues. Germline CDR1 and CDR2: SGHRS and YFSETQ. This clonotype showed up many times. The clonotype was recovered from an adult who was a healthcare worker with PCR-confirmed SARS-CoV-2 infection or an uninfected control (not recorded which). V and J are TRBV5-1 and TRBJ1-6, with a weak D call TRBD1 (5 bases). The sample comprised whole blood. The CDR3 DNA follows: TGCGCCAGCAGCTTGGGTGGCAGGGCGGGAAATTCACCCCTCCACTTT. Protein sequence: CASSLGGRAGNSPLHF.